This T cell receptor beta chain is drawn from a study of blood T cells in healthy people across ages. Only a few counts were recorded for this clonotype. PCR was performed a second time for about 6 to 11 cycles using a sample-barcoded 5' primer and a J-beta primer mix. TCRdb re-derived calls from the 5' RACE reads in MiXCR, one entry per CDR3 protein. This repertoire shows 500,000 to 650,000 distinct CDR3 sequences, about 28% found once; its top ten account for 3% to 4.5%. The V and J ends lost 2 bases and 4 bases, in that order; junction bases with no gene match: 8. The CDR3 contains 16 residues. The germline V gene has CDR1 SGHRS and CDR2 YFSETQ. Separately, the same data were catalogued under a study of T cells of mothers and their children. That source reports: Second-round PCR products received sample barcodes and 2-4 random nucleotides from the M1S primer.

The source of this sequence is a boy younger than 10 in good health. The chain joins TRBV5-1 to TRBJ2-1; 8 bases are shared with TRBD2. Sequenced sample: blood. CDR3 sequence reads: CASSLSAGGLYNEQFF. The CDR3, as DNA: TGCGCCAGCAGCTTAAGTGCGGGGGGCCTATACAATGAGCAGTTCTTC.